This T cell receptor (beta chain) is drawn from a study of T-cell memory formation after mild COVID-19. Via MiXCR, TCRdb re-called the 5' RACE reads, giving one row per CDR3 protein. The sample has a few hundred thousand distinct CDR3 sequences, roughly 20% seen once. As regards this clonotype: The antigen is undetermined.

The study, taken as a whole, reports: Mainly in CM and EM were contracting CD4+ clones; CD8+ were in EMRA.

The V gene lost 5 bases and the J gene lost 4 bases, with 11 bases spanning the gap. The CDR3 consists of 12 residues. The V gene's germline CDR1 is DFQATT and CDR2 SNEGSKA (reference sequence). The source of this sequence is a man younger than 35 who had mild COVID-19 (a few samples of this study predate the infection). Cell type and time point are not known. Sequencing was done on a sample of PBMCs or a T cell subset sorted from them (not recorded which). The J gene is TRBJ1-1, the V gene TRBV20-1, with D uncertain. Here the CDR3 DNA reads TGCAGTGCTCACGGTAGAGGCACTGAAGCTTTCTTT. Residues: CSAHGRGTEAFF.